The source of this T cell receptor beta chain is a study of technical replicates of blood from a few donors. Germline CDR1 and CDR2: GTSNPN and SVGIG (reference sequence). The CDR3 totals 12 residues. Trimming took 0 bases from V and 3 from J, leaving 6 bases between them. The data were produced by immunoSEQ multiplex PCR, yet TCRdb's version contains in-frame clones alone and is incomplete. Here the sample spans just over 80,000 clones, 90% to 97% being singletons. Sequencing was carried out using T cells isolated from PBMCs. The V and J genes are TRBV30 and TRBJ2-7; D might be TRBD2 (6 bases). The receptor's source is a human donor in good health. The CDR3 DNA follows: TGTGCCTGGAGTGTGGGGGGCTACGAGCAGTACTTC. Encoded protein: CAWSVGGYEQYF. The entire variable domain, with the rest obtained from reference TRBV30 and TRBJ2-7, is as follows: SQTIHQWPATLVQPVGSPLSLECTVEGTSNPNLYWYRQAAGRGLQLLFYSVGIGQISSEVPQNLSASRPQDRQFILSSKKLLLSDSGFYLCAWSVGGYEQYFGPGTRLTVT.